The present entry profiles one T cell receptor beta chain with its context. The sample is drawn from a study of blood T cell repertoires in COVID-19. Overall study context: COVID-19 samples from acute and convalescent phases originated in the United States, Italy and Spain.

Original handling: Nucleated cell counts were estimated from reference gene primer amplification. This table comes from immunoSEQ multiplex PCR, and its TCRdb copy is limited to in-frame clones, with some not included. The DNA gave D and trimming, while V, J and clone size come from that table. The table records hundreds of thousands of clones, around 84% of them present only once. This CDR3 has 16 residues. Germline-derived CDR1 and CDR2 are SGHAT and FQNNGV. V lost 5 bases, J lost 4 bases, and 7 bases stayed unmatched. The age range of participants was 18 to 89 years, with residence in fewer than 25 US areas. Assignments of participants to cohorts depended upon their own reported clinical history.

The chain recombines TRBV11-2 with TRBJ2-1, with 11 bases that match TRBD2. The sequencing sample was made of PBMCs or T cells enriched from blood (not recorded which). This receptor was obtained from a man aged 30 to 39 with acute COVID-19. CDR3 nucleotide sequence: TGTGCCAGCAGCCCCAAAGCTAGCGGGGGGTACAATGAGCAGTTCTTC. It encodes CASSPKASGGYNEQFF.